These 17 T cell receptor beta chains were sequenced from one sample in a study of shared clonotypes between healthy human individuals. Using immunoSEQ multiplex PCR, the repertoire was profiled, and TCRdb retains in-frame clones only, with some absent. The sample includes about 1.5 million clones, approximately 98% of them seen just once. Sample: naive CD4+ T cells sorted from blood. Subset indicated: CD45RA+ positively selected. These receptors originate from a man aged 25 to 40 in good health.

The chain carries TRBV2 and TRBJ2-3, with 10 bases aligning to TRBD2. CDR3 length: 15 amino acids. V lost 4 bases, J lost 2 bases, and 3 bases stayed unmatched. The germline CDR1 and CDR2 sequences are SNHLY and FYNNEI. The CDR3: CASSALAGATDTQYF. CDR3 DNA: TGTGCCAGCAGTGCTCTAGCGGGGGCCACAGATACGCAGTATTTT.

Of note for this clone: At one end the junction does not follow the germline gene, possibly because of a read error. Other nucleotide sequences from this sample produce the same CDR3. The chain carries TRBV20-1 and TRBJ2-7; no firm D call. This CDR3 comprises 11 residues. Germline V gene data show CDR1 as DFQATT and CDR2 as SNEGSKA (reference sequence). The DNA for the CDR3 is TGCAGTGCTGATGGGAAGTACGAGCAATACTTC. Amino acid sequence: CSADGKYEQYF.

The gene calls are TRBV7-8 and TRBJ2-5; D gene uncertain. Trimming removed 1 base from V and 14 bases from J, with 14 bases in between. Per the germline V gene, CDR1 is SGHVS and CDR2 is FQNEAQ. There are 12 residues in the CDR3. CDR3 nucleotide sequence: TGTGCCAGCAGCTTAGTGGGTTCCCTCCAATACTTC. This codes for CASSLVGSLQYF.

V usage is TRBV14 and J usage is TRBJ1-2; D ambiguous. This CDR3 is 16 amino acids long. V was clipped by 1 base and J by 4 bases, with 16 bases between them. The germline gives CDR1 SGHDN, CDR2 FVKESK. The CDR3 bases are TGTGCCAGCAGCCAAGTCGGAGGAAATCGGGTCTATGGCTACACCTTC. This codes for CASSQVGGNRVYGYTF. Complete variable domain (other parts from reference TRBV14 and TRBJ1-2): EAGVTQFPSHSVIEKGQTVTLRCDPISGHDNLYWYRRVMGKEIKFLLHFVKESKQDESGMPNNRFLAERTGGTYSTLKVQPAELEDSGVYFCASSQVGGNRVYGYTFGSGTRLTVV.

The V gene is TRBV10-3, the J gene TRBJ2-1, with TRBD2 matching 10 bases. V lost 8 bases and J lost 4; bases outside the gene matches: 11. The CDR3 covers 16 residues. The germline V gene encodes CDR1 ENHRY and CDR2 SYGVKD. CDR3 protein: CAIYGTGTSDYNEQFF. The DNA of the CDR3 is TGTGCCATCTACGGTACCGGGACTAGCGATTACAATGAGCAGTTCTTC.

This chain joins TRBV7-9 and TRBJ2-1; D call uncertain. This CDR3 spans 15 amino acids. The V and J ends lost 5 bases and 2 bases respectively, with 13 bases between them. Looked up from germline, CDR1 is SEHNR and CDR2 is FQNEAQ (reference sequence). The CDR3 DNA follows: TGTGCCAGCAGCCGAGACTTAGTAACCTACAATGAGCAGTTCTTC. Its translation is CASSRDLVTYNEQFF.

The chain employs TRBV7-2 and TRBJ1-5; TRBD1 agrees at 8 bases. With V trimmed by 5 bases and J by 1 base, 7 bases remained unmatched. Germline loops: CDR1 SGHTA, CDR2 FQGNSA. This CDR3 has 16 amino acids. CDR3 coding DNA: TGTGCCAGCAGCGCAGGGGGCGCATGGAGCAATCAGCCCCAGCATTTT. Amino acid sequence: CASSAGGAWSNQPQHF.

This rearrangement joins TRBV5-1 to TRBJ2-1; D gene uncertain. The V and J ends lost 4 bases and 7 bases respectively, with 18 bases between them. CDR1 and CDR2 from the germline V gene are SGHRS and YFSETQ. The CDR3 is made up of 15 amino acids. Here the CDR3 reads CASSPLGWEGNEQFF. The DNA for the CDR3 is TGCGCCAGCAGCCCTCTTGGCTGGGAAGGGAATGAGCAGTTCTTC.

This clone was recorded only once. V is TRBV19 and J is TRBJ1-5, with D unresolved. The germline V gene has CDR1 LNHDA and CDR2 SQIVND (reference sequence). CDR3 length equals 13 residues. Between the trimmed V and J ends, which lost 5 bases and 2 bases, there was a span of 7 bases. The CDR3 coding sequence is TGTGCCAGTAGTCGGAAGGGCAATCAGCCCCAGCATTTT. This encodes CASSRKGNQPQHF.

V usage is TRBV18 and J usage is TRBJ2-7; 9 bases line up with TRBD1. The length of the CDR3 is 15 residues. J gave up 3 bases and V 3 bases, and 6 bases lay outside the gene matches. Germline CDR1 and CDR2: KGHSH and LQKENI. The CDR3 DNA reads as TGTGCCAGCTCACCTATACAGGGGGCGATCTACGAGCAGTACTTC. This gives the protein CASSPIQGAIYEQYF.

To note about this clone: Other DNA sequences within the sample encode an identical CDR3. The chain joins TRBV29-1 to TRBJ2-5, with TRBD1 matching 9 bases. The length of the CDR3 is 12 residues. V shed 6 bases, J shed 2 bases, and the junction held 1 base outside the gene matches. In germline, CDR1 is SQVTM, CDR2 ANQGSEA. The CDR3 sequence: CSVTGGQETQYF. Here the CDR3 DNA reads TGCAGCGTGACAGGGGGACAAGAGACCCAGTACTTC.

On this clone: At one of its ends the junction is not consistent with the germline gene, which may arise from a read error. The genes are TRBV2 and TRBJ2-3; D uncertain. The CDR3 sequence is 13 residues long. Germline CDR1 and CDR2: SNHLY and FYNNEI. The CDR3 DNA follows: TGTGCCAGCAGTGAAGCGGGCACGGATACGCAGTATTTT. This gives the protein CASSEAGTDTQYF.

This clone was detected only once. V usage is TRBV19 and J usage is TRBJ2-7; 9 bases map to TRBD1. Trimming removed 1 base from V and 5 bases from J; junction bases left unmatched: 3. The germline V gene has CDR1 LNHDA and CDR2 SQIVND (reference sequence). This CDR3 spans 14 amino acids. CDR3 loop: CASSIGDRVHEQYF. The CDR3 region has the DNA TGTGCCAGTAGTATAGGGGACAGGGTGCACGAGCAGTACTTC.

The gene calls are TRBV29-1 and TRBJ2-7; TRBD1 aligns across 9 bases. In germline, CDR1 is SQVTM, CDR2 ANQGSEA. V dropped 6 bases and J dropped 7; count of bases not matched to a gene: 7. This CDR3 is built from 12 residues. This CDR3 is CSVAQGAREQYF. The CDR3 nucleotides read TGCAGCGTAGCACAGGGGGCTCGGGAGCAGTACTTC.

The chain couples TRBV5-1 to TRBJ1-4; D uncertain. The V end lost 5 bases, the J end lost 5 bases, and 16 bases lay between the germline ends. The germline V gene encodes CDR1 SGHRS and CDR2 YFSETQ. The CDR3 is made up of 15 amino acids. CDR3: CASRFSAQPNEKLFF. CDR3 nucleotides: TGCGCCAGCAGGTTTTCGGCCCAACCGAATGAAAAACTGTTTTTT.

The CDR3 DNA reads as TGTGCCAGTGCCGACCTGAGGATCACAGATACGCAGTATTTT. Translated: CASADLRITDTQYF. The V and J genes are TRBV18 and TRBJ2-3; no clear D gene. The CDR3 is 14 residues long. Trimming took off 9 bases at V and 2 bases at J, with 15 bases between the two ends. CDR1 and CDR2 from the germline V gene are KGHSH and LQKENI.

The chain recombines TRBV27 with TRBJ1-3; 8 positions match TRBD1. Trimming took 4 bases from V and 4 from J; bases not matched to a gene: 9. CDR1 is MNHEY, CDR2 SMNVEV, per germline (reference sequence). The CDR3 runs to 16 residues. CDR3 protein: CASSSTRGLRGNTIYF. Written as DNA, the CDR3 is TGTGCCAGCAGTTCGACCAGGGGGCTAAGGGGAAACACCATATATTTT.